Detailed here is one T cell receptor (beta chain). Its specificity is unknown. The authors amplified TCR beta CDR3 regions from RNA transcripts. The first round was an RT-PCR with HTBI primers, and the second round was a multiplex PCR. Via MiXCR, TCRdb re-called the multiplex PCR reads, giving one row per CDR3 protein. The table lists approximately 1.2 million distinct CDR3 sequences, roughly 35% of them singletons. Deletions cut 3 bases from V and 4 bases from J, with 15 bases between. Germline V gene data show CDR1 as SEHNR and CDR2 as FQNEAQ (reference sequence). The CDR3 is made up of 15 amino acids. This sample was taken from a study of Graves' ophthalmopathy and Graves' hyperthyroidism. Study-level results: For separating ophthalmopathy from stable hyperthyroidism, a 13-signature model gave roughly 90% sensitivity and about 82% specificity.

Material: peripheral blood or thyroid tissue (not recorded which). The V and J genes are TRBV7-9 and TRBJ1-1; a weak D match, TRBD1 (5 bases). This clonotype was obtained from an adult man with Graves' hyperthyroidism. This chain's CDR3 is CASSLARQGSTEAFF. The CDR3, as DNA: TGTGCCAGCAGCTTGGCCCGCCAGGGCAGCACTGAAGCTTTCTTT.